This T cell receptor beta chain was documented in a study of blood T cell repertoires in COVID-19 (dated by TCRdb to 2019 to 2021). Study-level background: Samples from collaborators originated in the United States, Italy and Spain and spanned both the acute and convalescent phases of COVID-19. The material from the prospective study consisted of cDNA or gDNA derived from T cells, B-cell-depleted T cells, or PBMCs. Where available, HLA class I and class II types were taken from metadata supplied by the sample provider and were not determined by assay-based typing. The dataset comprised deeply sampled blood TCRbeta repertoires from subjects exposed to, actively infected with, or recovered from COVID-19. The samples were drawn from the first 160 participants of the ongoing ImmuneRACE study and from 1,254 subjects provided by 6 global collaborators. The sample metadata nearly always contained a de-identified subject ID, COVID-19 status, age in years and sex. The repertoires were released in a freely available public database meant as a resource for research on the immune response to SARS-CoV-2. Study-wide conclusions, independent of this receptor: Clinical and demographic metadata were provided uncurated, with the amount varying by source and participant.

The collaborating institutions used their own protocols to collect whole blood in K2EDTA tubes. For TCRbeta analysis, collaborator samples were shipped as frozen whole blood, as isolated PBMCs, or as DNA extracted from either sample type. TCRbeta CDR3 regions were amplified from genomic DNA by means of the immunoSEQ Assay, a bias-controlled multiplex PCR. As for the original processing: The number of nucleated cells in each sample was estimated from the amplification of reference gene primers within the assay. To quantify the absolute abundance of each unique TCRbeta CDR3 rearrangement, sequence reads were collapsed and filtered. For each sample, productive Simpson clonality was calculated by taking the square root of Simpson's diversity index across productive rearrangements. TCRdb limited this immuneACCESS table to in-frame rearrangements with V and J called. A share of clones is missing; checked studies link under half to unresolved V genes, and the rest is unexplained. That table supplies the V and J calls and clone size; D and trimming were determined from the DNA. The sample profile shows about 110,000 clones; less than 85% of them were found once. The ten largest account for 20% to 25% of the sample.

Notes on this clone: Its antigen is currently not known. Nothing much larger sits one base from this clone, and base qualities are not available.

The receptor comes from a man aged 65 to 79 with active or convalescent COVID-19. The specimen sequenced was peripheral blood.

The DNA sequence is TGTGCCAGCAGCCGTACAGGGCGGGAGACCCAGTACTTC. Protein translation: CASSRTGRETQYF. The chain couples TRBV5-4 to TRBJ2-5; the best D guess is TRBD1, with 6 bases matching. Counted from cysteine to phenylalanine, this CDR3 has 13 amino acids. The retained sequence is limited to the CDR3, 39 bases, with the frame set at the first base. The germline V gene (reference sequence) provides CDR1 SGHNT and CDR2 YYREEE. V is pared back by 4 bases and J by 5 bases, with 12 bases lying between the germline termini.